This TCR beta chain was sequenced for a study of Graves' ophthalmopathy and Graves' hyperthyroidism (dated by TCRdb to between 2017 and 2018). Notes on the research overall: Peripheral blood was collected at initial diagnosis, before any treatment. The study used signatures of the TCR beta repertoire to tell Graves' ophthalmopathy apart from Graves' hyperthyroidism and to predict which patients would progress to ophthalmopathy. In total, 135 blood samples were TCR-sequenced: approximately 42 ophthalmopathy, some 75 hyperthyroidism and about 17 hyperthyroidism-to-ophthalmopathy patients. To explore V-J signatures distinguishing ophthalmopathy from hyperthyroidism, a discovery set of approximately 100 patients (around 44 ophthalmopathy, 57 stable hyperthyroidism) was enrolled. An independent validation cohort was composed of roughly 19 hyperthyroidism patients and 17 patients who later progressed from hyperthyroidism to ophthalmopathy. In a handful of hyperthyroidism patients, the T-cell repertoire of thyroid tissue was compared with the T-cell repertoire of blood. After sampling, hyperthyroidism patients received methimazole starting at 30 mg daily, and ophthalmopathy patients received high-dose intravenous methylprednisolone.

Broader findings and caveats from the paper: Sample size was not predetermined statistically, and investigators were not blinded to group allocation. Most of the expanded thyroid clonotypes with a frequency above 0.001 were also detected in blood, and it was suggested that the thyroid immune response may be reflected by blood repertoires. In cross-validation, the 13-signature model distinguished ophthalmopathy from stable hyperthyroidism with just over 85% sensitivity and around 81% specificity, while in the test set the corresponding values were about 80% and 75%. In validation, the model predicted ophthalmopathy progression with more than 70% sensitivity and 72.22% specificity; 12 predicted patients were CT-confirmed with GO in a median of 6.5 months.

For repertoire sequencing, TCR beta CDR3 regions were amplified from RNA transcripts. The first round of RT-PCR was done with HTBI primers and the Qiagen OneStep RT-PCR kit, and was followed by a second round of multiplex PCR, then size selection and purification. The libraries underwent paired-end sequencing with 100 bp reads on an Illumina HiSeq2000. Regarding the original processing steps: SOAPnuke was used to process the reads, throwing out any read that had adapters, had uncalled bases, had a mean Phred below 15, or lacked an exact constant-primer or identifier match. High-quality paired reads were merged with COPE v1.2.5. Unique nucleotide sequences were defined as clonotypes and aligned to IMGT TRB V, D and J references using MiTCR v1.1. The analysis was limited to V-J combinations with a frequency above 0.0001, which together covered roughly 99% of repertoires. For each V-J combination, a TCR clonal expansion and chaos score was defined as F50 clonal expansion divided by the chaos observed in the TCRdist matrix. Features were reduced by Welch's t-statistics and random forest to some 13 V-J combinations, which fed a naive Bayes classifier. Thyroid-blood repertoire similarity was quantified with the Morisita-Horn index. TCRdb reprocessing: public reads trimmed at Q25 with fastp, clones called with MiXCR, in-frame beta chains kept. Each entry is one CDR3 protein sequence, shown with its most common DNA and genes. It is TCRdb's table, rather than the study itself, that gives the V and J calls and clone size. Present in this sample are 300,000 to 350,000 distinct CDR3 sequences, about a sixth of which were seen just once. Around an eighth of the sample comes from the top ten.

This clonotype was seen a handful of times. It lacks a known antigen. The record has no base qualities; no much larger clone is one base away. The CDR3 runs 13 residues from the cysteine to the phenylalanine. Left in the record is the CDR3 DNA by itself, 39 bases read in frame from the first base. For CDR1 and CDR2, the germline V gene (reference sequence) lists GTSNPN and SVGIG. V is cut by 2 bases and J by 5 bases, and the space between the germline ends is 10 bases. Patients with ophthalmopathy had moderately to severely active disease, with a Clinical Activity Score of 3 or more, a NOSPECS grade of 4 or more, and a disease duration of less than 3 months. Patients with other autoimmune diseases, uncontrolled infections, pregnancy or lactation were excluded from the study. Clinical symptoms, serum thyroxine, TRAb, thyroid ultrasound and orbital computed tomography formed the basis of the diagnosis. Ficoll-Paque density gradient centrifugation was used to isolate PBMCs from 8.5 to 10 ml of fresh peripheral blood. Trizol reagent was used to extract the total RNA, and its quality was then checked on an Agilent 2100 Bioanalyzer.

The clonotype comes from an adult man with Graves' ophthalmopathy. The chain is encoded by TRBV30 joined to TRBJ1-5; no D gene can be assigned with confidence. What was sequenced was peripheral blood. The CDR3 region has the sequence CAWSRRYDQPQHF. The DNA is as follows: TGTGCCTGGAGTCGCAGGTACGATCAGCCCCAGCATTTT. Full variable domain (CDR3 extended with the reference TRBV30 and TRBJ1-5 proteins): SQTIHQWPATLVQPVGSPLSLECTVEGTSNPNLYWYRQAAGRGLQLLFYSVGIGQISSEVPQNLSASRPQDRQFILSSKKLLLSDSGFYLCAWSRRYDQPQHFGDGTRLSIL.